This entry describes one T cell receptor (beta chain). This clone's antigen is unknown. No base quality information exists; no much larger clone differs at one position. The CDR3, from cysteine to phenylalanine, totals 19 residues. Of all the DNA, just the CDR3 is kept, 57 bases in frame from base 1. CDR1 and CDR2 were assigned from the germline V gene as SGHTA and FQGNSA. V lost 2 bases and J lost 6 bases, and the count of bases not matched to a germline gene is 16. The data derive from a study of blood T cell repertoires in COVID-19 (dated by TCRdb to 2019 to 2021). Regarding the complete study: Collaborator samples came from the United States, Italy and Spain and covered acute and convalescent phases of COVID-19. The material from the prospective study consisted of cDNA or gDNA derived from T cells, B-cell-depleted T cells, or PBMCs. Deeply sampled blood TCRbeta repertoires from subjects exposed to, actively infected with, or recovered from COVID-19 were included in the dataset. The repertoires were released in a freely available public database meant as a resource for research on the immune response to SARS-CoV-2. Samples came from the ongoing ImmuneRACE study (first 160 participants) plus 1,254 subjects from 6 global collaborators. Nearly every sample came with metadata listing a de-identified subject ID, COVID-19 status, age in years and sex. Where available, HLA class I and class II types were obtained from metadata supplied by the sample provider rather than from assay-based typing. Results the study describes overall, beyond this receptor: The amount of clinical and demographic metadata varied by source and participant and was provided uncurated.

TCRbeta CDR3 regions were amplified from genomic DNA by means of the immunoSEQ Assay, a bias-controlled multiplex PCR. In the original analysis: Nucleated cell counts per sample were estimated from amplification of reference gene primers within the assay. To quantify the absolute abundance of each unique TCRbeta CDR3 rearrangement, sequence reads were collapsed and filtered. Productive Simpson clonality was computed per sample as the square root of Simpson's diversity index over productive rearrangements. In TCRdb, the immuneACCESS table is reduced to in-frame sequences with V and J assigned. These tables do not hold every clone; where another copy was compared, an unresolved V gene accounts for under half, and the others remain unexplained. The V and J calls and clone size are taken from that table; D and trimming were inferred from the DNA. For this sample there are 55,000 to 80,000 clones; over 80% appear just once. The biggest ten clones account for 15% to 20% of the sample.

Collaborating institutions collected whole blood in K2EDTA tubes following their own protocols. For TCRbeta analysis, collaborator samples were shipped as frozen whole blood, as isolated PBMCs, or as DNA extracted from either sample type. The source material was peripheral blood. Recombination connected TRBV7-2 to TRBJ1-6, with 7 bases aligning to TRBD1. The sequence was collected from a woman older than 75 with acute or convalescent COVID-19. DNA sequence: TGTGCCAGCAGCTTAATGCCTCCGGGAAGGCAGGGGGTTAATTCACCCCTCCACTTT. Its translation reads: CASSLMPPGRQGVNSPLHF.